The TCR beta chain described here comes from a study of OX40 agonist ivuxolimab in advanced cancers. On the study more broadly: Allowance was made for prior anti-PD-1, anti-PD-L1 or anti-CTLA-4 therapy, and about 40% had some.

The study, taken as a whole, reports: CD4+ and CD8+ blood T cells expanded clonally by week 6 at 0.1 to 3.0 mg/kg. Expanded clones tended on average to be more numerous among CD8+ T cells than CD4+.

With 4 bases clipped from V and 4 bases from J, the junction kept 5 bases outside the gene matches. This CDR3 comprises 14 residues. Germline assignment: CDR1 WSHSY and CDR2 SAAADI. Profiled with immunoSEQ multiplex PCR; TCRdb holds only in-frame clones, not every one. The sample lists about 24,000 clones; roughly 89% were seen once. Peripheral blood came from all dose cohorts at three timepoints. Concerning this clone: Its antigen remains unidentified.

This chain connects TRBV10-2 to TRBJ1-2; 8 bases match TRBD1. Sample: CD4+ or CD8+ T cells sorted from blood, taken in a trial of the OX40 agonist ivuxolimab. The receptor was isolated from an adult with an advanced solid tumor such as melanoma, head and neck, liver or kidney cancer. Written as DNA, the CDR3 is TGCGCCAGCAGTGGTCAGGGGGCCTCCTATGGCTACACCTTC. This sequence encodes CASSGQGASYGYTF.